The T cell receptor beta chain under discussion was sequenced for a study of T cell responses to AZD1222 COVID-19 vaccine. Study findings and constraints: Vaccine-associated CD4 TCRs ranged over spike, dominating at 160-218 and 743-854. Close to half of all spike-specific TCRs reportedly target regions of the variants that are unmutated.

Clones were read by immunoSEQ multiplex PCR, and TCRdb kept only the in-frame ones, dropping some. Of some 150,000 clones listed, roughly 89% were seen once; the top ten hold roughly 1.7%. With 1 base removed from V and 5 bases from J, the gap between germline ends came to 17 bases. In germline, CDR1 is LGHNA, CDR2 YSLEER. The CDR3 is 16 residues long. In this sample, this clone turned up once. As yet, its antigen is unknown. The sequence derives from an adult who received the AZD1222 COVID-19 vaccine. The sample in question was peripheral blood, obtained 28 days after the second AZD1222 dose. This chain uses TRBV4-3 with TRBJ1-1, with D possibly TRBD1 on 5 matching bases. The CDR3, as DNA: TGCGCCAGCAGCCAAGTCTCCGGGTCTTGGGGGACTGAAGCTTTCTTT. Its translation is CASSQVSGSWGTEAFF.